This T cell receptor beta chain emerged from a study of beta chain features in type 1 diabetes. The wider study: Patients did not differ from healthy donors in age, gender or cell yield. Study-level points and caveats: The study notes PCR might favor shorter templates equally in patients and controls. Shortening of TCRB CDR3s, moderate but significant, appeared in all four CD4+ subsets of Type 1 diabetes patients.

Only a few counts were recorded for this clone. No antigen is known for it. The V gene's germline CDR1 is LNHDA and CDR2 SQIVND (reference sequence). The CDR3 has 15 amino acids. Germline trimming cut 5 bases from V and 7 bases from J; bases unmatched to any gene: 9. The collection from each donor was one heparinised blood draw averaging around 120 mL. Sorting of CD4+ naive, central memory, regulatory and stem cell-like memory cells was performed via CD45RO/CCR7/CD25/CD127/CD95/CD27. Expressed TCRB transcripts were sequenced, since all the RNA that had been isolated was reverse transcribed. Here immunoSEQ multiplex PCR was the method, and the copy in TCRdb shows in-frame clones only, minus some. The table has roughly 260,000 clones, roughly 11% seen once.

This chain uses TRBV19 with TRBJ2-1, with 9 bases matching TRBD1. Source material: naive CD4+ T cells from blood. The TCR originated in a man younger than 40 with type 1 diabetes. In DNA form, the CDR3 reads TGTGCCAGTAGTCCCGGGACAGGGAGATCGAATGAGCAGTTCTTC. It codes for CASSPGTGRSNEQFF.